What follows describes a single T cell receptor beta chain. The same CDR3 can be traced to other DNA sequences in this sample. The CDR3 contains 14 residues. V was clipped by 7 bases and J by 3 bases; unmatched bases: 3. CDR1 and CDR2 (germline): SNHLY, FYNNEI. This sample is drawn from a study of shared clonotypes between healthy human individuals. Here immunoSEQ multiplex PCR was the method, and the copy in TCRdb shows in-frame clones only, minus some. Of about 1.1 million clones in the sample, approximately 80% were seen once. All of the donors resided in Nashville, Tennessee, and each was a Caucasian adult.

The receptor was isolated from a man between 18 and 29 years old in good health. Some clones in this sample may be carry-over from other donors' samples. The sequencing input was memory CD4+ T cells from PBMCs. Subset in this sample: CD45RA-negative fraction. The chain recombines TRBV2 with TRBJ2-1, with TRBD2 matching over 10 bases. CDR3 amino acids: CASTTSGIYNEQFF. The CDR3, as DNA: TGTGCCAGCACAACTAGCGGGATCTACAATGAGCAGTTCTTC. Filled out from reference TRBV2 and TRBJ2-1, the complete variable domain reads EPEVTQTPSHQVTQMGQEVILRCVPISNHLYFYWYRQILGQKVEFLVSFYNNEISEKSEIFDDQFSVERPDGSNFTLKIRSTKLEDSAMYFCASTTSGIYNEQFFGPGTRLTVL.